These 20 T cell receptor beta chains were all obtained from the same sample, sequenced in a study of cytomegalovirus exposure and HLA in healthy donors (dated by TCRdb to 2016 to 2017). Libraries were built with the immunoSEQ multiplex PCR assay. The multiplex PCR relied on a mix of 60 forward primers for TCR Vbeta segments and 13 reverse primers for TCR Jbeta segments. The source is immuneACCESS, and TCRdb retained only in-frame sequences with V and J called. Part of the clones is not carried over; for the studies checked, unresolved V genes explain less than half of this, and the remainder is unexplained. The table held for this sample gives some 200,000 clones. The top ten clones comprise 0.74% of the sample. The material sequenced was PBMCs. These receptors all come from a boy younger than 18 in good health and CMV-seronegative.

The chain recombines TRBV7-2 with TRBJ1-5; D uncertain. The CDR3 runs 14 residues. The V end was cut by 1 base, the J end by 4 bases, with 8 bases between. The germline V gene has CDR1 SGHTA and CDR2 FQGNSA. The CDR3 loop reads CASSLVGGNQPQHF. The CDR3 DNA reads as TGTGCCAGCAGCTTAGTTGGAGGAAATCAGCCCCAGCATTTT.

The rearrangement joins TRBV7-2 to TRBJ1-3; D unclear. The germline V and J ends were trimmed by 5 bases and 0 bases, with 17 bases remaining between them. Germline V lookup: CDR1 SGHTA, CDR2 FQGNSA. There are 17 residues in the CDR3. Here the CDR3 reads CASSPTARAHSGNTIYF. DNA of the CDR3: TGTGCCAGCAGCCCGACCGCGCGGGCCCACTCTGGAAACACCATATATTTT.

The chain combines TRBV9 with TRBJ2-7; D may be TRBD1 (5 bases). The V gene's germline CDR1 is SGDLS and CDR2 YYNGEE. This CDR3 is built from 13 residues. Deletions cut 0 bases from V and 6 bases from J, with 10 bases between. In DNA form, the CDR3 reads TGTGCCAGCAGCGTAGTCGACAGAGGCGAGCAGTACTTC. Protein sequence: CASSVVDRGEQYF. The variable domain in full, completed from reference TRBV9 and TRBJ2-7, reads DSGVTQTPKHLITATGQRVTLRCSPRSGDLSVYWYQQSLDQGLQFLIQYYNGEERAKGNILERFSAQQFPDLHSELNLSSLELGDSALYFCASSVVDRGEQYFGPGTRLTVT.

The V and J genes are TRBV9 and TRBJ1-2, with no clear D. The germline V and J ends were trimmed by 3 bases and 8 bases, with 14 bases remaining between them. Germline-derived CDR1 and CDR2 are SGDLS and YYNGEE. This CDR3 has 13 residues. The CDR3 sequence: CASSGLRSRGYTF. The CDR3 nucleotides read TGTGCCAGCAGCGGCCTCCGGTCCAGGGGCTACACCTTC.

The CDR3 bases are TGCGCCAGCAGCTTCCGGGACAGGGGCTCGATGAACACTGAAGCTTTCTTT. Residues: CASSFRDRGSMNTEAFF. The rearrangement links TRBV5-1 to TRBJ1-1, with 10 bases identical to TRBD1. Germline V gives CDR1 SGHRS, CDR2 YFSETQ. This CDR3 has 17 residues. Unmatched junction bases numbered 7, after V lost 2 bases and J lost 0 bases.

The V gene is TRBV19, the J gene TRBJ1-3; 7 positions match TRBD1. The V gene's germline CDR1 is LNHDA and CDR2 SQIVND (reference sequence). CDR3 length: 13 amino acids. V lost 6 bases to trimming and J lost 4 bases; unmatched junction nucleotides: 3. The CDR3 protein is CASSETGGNTIYF. Here the CDR3 DNA reads TGTGCCAGTAGCGAGACAGGGGGAAACACCATATATTTT.

The J gene is TRBJ2-1, the V gene TRBV6-5; 8 bases fit TRBD1. V shed 5 bases, J shed 4 bases, and the junction held 4 bases outside the gene matches. CDR1 is MNHEY and CDR2 is SVGAGI in the germline V gene. This CDR3 comprises 14 residues. Written as DNA, the CDR3 is TGTGCCAGCAGTGCAGGGGGCGCGTACAATGAGCAGTTCTTC. Translated, it gives CASSAGGAYNEQFF.

The chain couples TRBV19 to TRBJ2-5; perhaps TRBD2 as D (7 bases). V was cut by 5 bases and J by 0 bases, with 13 bases left in between. Germline V gives CDR1 LNHDA, CDR2 SQIVND (reference sequence). The CDR3 totals 15 residues. CDR3 nucleotide sequence: TGTGCCAGTAGTGGTAGGGGGGGCGACCAAGAGACCCAGTACTTC. Residues: CASSGRGGDQETQYF. The variable domain in full, with the rest retrieved from reference TRBV19 and TRBJ2-5, is DGGITQSPKYLFRKEGQNVTLSCEQNLNHDAMYWYRQDPGQGLRLIYYSQIVNDFQKGDIAEGYSVSREKKESFPLTVTSAQKNPTAFYLCASSGRGGDQETQYFGPGTRLLVL.

The chain joins TRBV5-1 to TRBJ1-1; a weak D match, TRBD1 (5 bases). This CDR3 contains 14 residues. The germline gives CDR1 SGHRS, CDR2 YFSETQ. With 4 bases removed from V and 1 base from J, the gap between germline ends came to 11 bases. The CDR3 DNA sequence: TGCGCCAGCAGCGCGACAGTTACGAACACTGAAGCTTTCTTT. Its translation is CASSATVTNTEAFF.

The gene calls are TRBV29-1 and TRBJ2-7; D gene uncertain. The V gene's germline CDR1 is SQVTM and CDR2 ANQGSEA. The V end lost 4 bases, the J end lost 0 bases, and 10 bases lay between the germline ends. The length of the CDR3 is 13 residues. CDR3 sequence: CSVGTARSYEQYF. The CDR3 DNA reads TGCAGCGTTGGAACTGCCCGCTCCTACGAGCAGTACTTC.

The chain recombines TRBV5-1 with TRBJ2-3; 8 bases align to TRBD2. There are 14 residues in the CDR3. Germline V gives CDR1 SGHRS, CDR2 YFSETQ. V lost 4 bases, J lost 6 bases, and 7 bases stayed unmatched. The CDR3 nucleotides read TGCGCCAGCAGCCCTCCAACGGGGGGGGATACGCAGTATTTT. It codes for CASSPPTGGDTQYF.

The chain carries TRBV5-4 and TRBJ2-2; D is undetermined. Trimming cost V 0 bases and J 2 bases, with 5 bases left between them. The germline gives CDR1 SGHNT, CDR2 YYREEE (reference sequence). The CDR3 loop spans 14 amino acids. CDR3 coding DNA: TGTGCCAGCAGCTTGGACAGTAACACCGGGGAGCTGTTTTTT. Translated, it gives CASSLDSNTGELFF.

The rearrangement uses TRBV5-1 and TRBJ2-7, with 7 bases aligning to TRBD1. The V and J ends lost 6 bases and 3 bases, in that order; junction bases with no gene match: 12. Germline V gene lookup returns CDR1 SGHRS and CDR2 YFSETQ. This CDR3 contains 15 residues. CDR3 bases: TGCGCCAGCAACGTTGGTGCAGGGGGTGACTACGAGCAGTACTTC. The encoded protein is CASNVGAGGDYEQYF.

The chain carries TRBV30 and TRBJ2-1, with 13 bases aligning to TRBD2. This CDR3 spans 14 amino acids. V was pared by 7 bases and J by 10 bases, with 10 bases of the junction left unmatched. Looked up from germline, CDR1 is GTSNPN and CDR2 is SVGIG (reference sequence). CDR3 protein: CAFESMTSGGEQFF. CDR3 sequence (DNA): TGTGCCTTCGAAAGCATGACTAGCGGGGGGGAGCAGTTCTTC. Filled out from reference TRBV30 and TRBJ2-1, the complete variable domain reads SQTIHQWPATLVQPVGSPLSLECTVEGTSNPNLYWYRQAAGRGLQLLFYSVGIGQISSEVPQNLSASRPQDRQFILSSKKLLLSDSGFYLCAFESMTSGGEQFFGPGTRLTVL.

This chain connects TRBV9 to TRBJ2-3; 15 bases agree with TRBD2. Germline V CDR1 and CDR2: SGDLS, YYNGEE. CDR3 length: 17 amino acids. V trimming: 4 bases; J trimming: 3 bases; junction bases outside the gene matches: 6. The CDR3 DNA reads as TGTGCCAGCAGCCCCGGACTAGCGGGGGGGCCAACAGATACGCAGTATTTT. Its translation is CASSPGLAGGPTDTQYF. Full variable domain (outside the CDR3, taken from reference TRBV9 and TRBJ2-3): DSGVTQTPKHLITATGQRVTLRCSPRSGDLSVYWYQQSLDQGLQFLIQYYNGEERAKGNILERFSAQQFPDLHSELNLSSLELGDSALYFCASSPGLAGGPTDTQYFGPGTRLTVL.

The J gene is TRBJ1-1, the V gene TRBV21-1. TRBV21-1 is marked as a pseudogene. The CDR3 runs to 13 residues. The CDR3 loop reads CASSARRRAEAFF. CDR3 sequence (DNA): TGTGCCAGCAGCGCAAGGCGGAGGGCTGAAGCTTTCTTT.

Notes on this clone: The same CDR3 arises from other DNA sequences in this sample as well. CDR3 amino acids: CASSLGQGKNTEAFF. The CDR3 region has the DNA TGTGCCAGCTCCCTGGGACAGGGTAAGAACACTGAAGCTTTCTTT. The chain has TRBV18 and TRBJ1-1; 9 nucleotides line up with TRBD1. CDR1 KGHSH and CDR2 LQKENI come from the germline V gene. With 6 bases clipped from V and 1 base from J, the junction kept 6 bases outside the gene matches. This CDR3 contains 15 residues.

The J gene is TRBJ2-1, the V gene TRBV2; TRBD1 is a possible D gene (7 bases). Between the trimmed V and J ends, which lost 11 bases and 0 bases, there was a span of 11 bases. Per germline, CDR1 SNHLY and CDR2 FYNNEI. The CDR3 runs 13 residues. The CDR3 here is CASGGYSYNEQFF. In DNA, the CDR3 is TGTGCCTCAGGGGGGTACTCCTACAATGAGCAGTTCTTC.

J is TRBJ2-7 and V is TRBV6-1; TRBD1 is a possible D gene (5 bases). The CDR3 extends over 12 amino acids. V was cut by 6 bases and J by 2 bases, with 8 bases left in between. Per germline, CDR1 MNHNS and CDR2 SASEGT. The CDR3 region has the DNA TGTGCCAGCAGCAGGGTAACCTACGAGCAGTACTTC. Amino acid sequence: CASSRVTYEQYF.

The chain carries TRBV7-2 and TRBJ2-2; D may be TRBD1 (6 bases). With 4 bases removed from V and 7 bases from J, the gap between germline ends came to 13 bases. CDR1 SGHTA and CDR2 FQGNSA come from the germline V gene. This CDR3 spans 14 amino acids. The CDR3 nucleotides read TGTGCCAGCAGCTACAGGGTGGGCGGCGGGGAGCTGTTTTTT. Its protein product is CASSYRVGGGELFF.